These T cell receptor beta chains were read from a single sample in a study of CD8 T cells in Susac syndrome. One entry per CDR3 protein, called by TCRdb with MiXCR from the immunoSEQ multiplex PCR reads. Here the sample spans approximately 200,000 distinct CDR3 sequences, approximately 90% being singletons. The sequencing input was CD8+ T cells from PBMCs. Source of these receptors: a human donor with multiple sclerosis. Each CDR3 is given without its conserved first and last residue.

>TRBJ1-1|TRBV13
ASSLKGDTEAF
>TRBJ1-1|TRBV19
ASSPGPEAF
>TRBJ2-7|TRBV12-5
ASGGTQRGPTFEQY
>TRBJ1-2|TRBV5-1
ASSSTTGYGYT
>TRBJ2-7|TRBV5-6
ASSPTPSYEQY
>TRBJ1-6|TRBV5-6
ASSIGTGSGSPLH
>TRBJ2-1|TRBV27
ASSFGREYGGEQF
>TRBJ2-5|TRBV13
ASSSGIRGGKETQY
>TRBJ1-1|TRBV4-3
ASSQGAGAHTEAF
>TRBJ1-5|TRBV5-6
ASSLGESNQPQH
>TRBJ1-3|TRBV12-3/TRBV12-4
ASSPFSVNSGNTIY
>TRBJ2-7|TRBV27
ASSLGGAQQY
>TRBJ2-2|TRBV9
ASSSGTLNTGELF
>TRBJ2-2|TRBV7-9
GWGGGNTGELF
>TRBJ1-1|TRBV5-6
ASSLEAGPEAF
>TRBJ2-3|TRBV30
AWSHTSTDTQY
>TRBJ1-1|TRBV7-9
ASSLVRGVTEAF
>TRBJ2-2|TRBV4-3
ASSLYPLLAKNTGELF
>TRBJ1-5|TRBV15
ATSRDSGNSNQPQH
>TRBJ2-7|TRBV9
ASSADLGQSYEQY
>TRBJ1-4|TRBV6-1
ASRPTPQRGGDEKLF
>TRBJ1-1|TRBV13
ASSLLGRGDTEAF
>TRBJ2-2|TRBV20-1
SASGAASTGELF
>TRBJ2-7|TRBV24-1
ATLPPCGTGSYEQY
>TRBJ2-3|TRBV10-3
AISQRDRGPTDTQY
>TRBJ1-1|TRBV28
ASSLHPLRSEAF
>TRBJ2-7|TRBV12-3/TRBV12-4
ASSLGSSGGFYEQY
>TRBJ2-5|TRBV2
ASTGGHQETQY
>TRBJ2-3|TRBV29-1
SVEGAGVADTQY
>TRBJ2-6|TRBV30
AWSVDGGVLWANVLT
>TRBJ1-4|TRBV20-1
SARGITKKLF
>TRBJ2-1|TRBV19
ASSRSEGHMLNEQF
>TRBJ2-7|TRBV9
ASGGGGQEQY
>TRBJ2-7|TRBV4-1
ASSQVASGSVEQY
>TRBJ2-3|TRBV2
ASSDWAGESTDTQY
>TRBJ1-2|TRBV12-3/TRBV12-4
ASSPTGRGIEGYT
>TRBJ2-3|TRBV29-1
SASLAGVIDTQY
>TRBJ2-2|TRBV29-1
SVAGTLGAGELF
>TRBJ2-1|TRBV6-2/TRBV6-3
ASSYSGGANNEQF
>TRBJ1-2|TRBV5-1
ASGPGTGASNYGYT